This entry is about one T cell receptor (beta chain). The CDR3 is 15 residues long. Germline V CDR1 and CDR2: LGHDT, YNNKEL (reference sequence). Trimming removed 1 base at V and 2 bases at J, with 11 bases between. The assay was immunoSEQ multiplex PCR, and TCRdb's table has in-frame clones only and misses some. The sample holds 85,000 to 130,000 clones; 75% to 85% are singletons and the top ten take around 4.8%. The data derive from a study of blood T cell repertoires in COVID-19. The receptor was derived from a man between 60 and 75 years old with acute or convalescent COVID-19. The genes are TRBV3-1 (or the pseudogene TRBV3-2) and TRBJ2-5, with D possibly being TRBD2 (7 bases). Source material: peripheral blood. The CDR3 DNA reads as TGTGCCAGCAGCCAAGGCGGGGGCTGGCAAGAGACCCAGTACTTC. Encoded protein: CASSQGGGWQETQYF.